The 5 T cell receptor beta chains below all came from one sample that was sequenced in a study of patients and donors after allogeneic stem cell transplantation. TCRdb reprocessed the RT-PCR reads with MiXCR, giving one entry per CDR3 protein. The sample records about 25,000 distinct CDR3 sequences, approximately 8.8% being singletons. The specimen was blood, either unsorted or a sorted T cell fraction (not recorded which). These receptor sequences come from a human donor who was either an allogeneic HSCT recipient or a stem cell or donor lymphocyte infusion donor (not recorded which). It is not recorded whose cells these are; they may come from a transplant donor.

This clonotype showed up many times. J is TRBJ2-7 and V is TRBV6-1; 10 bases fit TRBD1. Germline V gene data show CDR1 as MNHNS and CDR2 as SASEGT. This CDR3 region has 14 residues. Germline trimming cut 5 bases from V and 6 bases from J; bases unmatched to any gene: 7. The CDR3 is CASSPPTGGAEQYF. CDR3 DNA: TGTGCCAGCAGTCCCCCGACAGGGGGCGCCGAGCAGTACTTC.

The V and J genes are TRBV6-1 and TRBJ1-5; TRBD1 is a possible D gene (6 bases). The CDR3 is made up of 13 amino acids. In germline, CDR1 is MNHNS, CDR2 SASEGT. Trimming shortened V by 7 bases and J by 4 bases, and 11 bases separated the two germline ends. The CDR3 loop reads CASTWTANQPQHF. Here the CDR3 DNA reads TGTGCCAGCACCTGGACAGCAAATCAGCCCCAGCATTTT.

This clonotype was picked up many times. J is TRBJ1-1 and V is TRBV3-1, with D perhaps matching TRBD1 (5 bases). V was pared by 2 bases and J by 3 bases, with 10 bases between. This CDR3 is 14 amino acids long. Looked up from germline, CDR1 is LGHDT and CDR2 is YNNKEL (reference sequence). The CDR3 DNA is TGTGCCAGCAGCCAAAGGGGCCAATACACTGAAGCTTTCTTT. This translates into CASSQRGQYTEAFF.

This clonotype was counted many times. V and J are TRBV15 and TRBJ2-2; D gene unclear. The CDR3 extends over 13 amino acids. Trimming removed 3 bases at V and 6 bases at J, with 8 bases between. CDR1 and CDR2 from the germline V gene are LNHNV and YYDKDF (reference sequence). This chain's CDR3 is CATSSETAGELFF. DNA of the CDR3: TGTGCCACCAGCAGCGAAACGGCCGGGGAGCTGTTTTTT.

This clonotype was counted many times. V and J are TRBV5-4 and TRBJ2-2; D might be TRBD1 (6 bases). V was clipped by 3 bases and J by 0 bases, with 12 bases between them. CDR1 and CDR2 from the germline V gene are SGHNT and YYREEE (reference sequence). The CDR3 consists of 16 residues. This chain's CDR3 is CASSSGQSANTGELFF. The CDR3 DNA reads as TGTGCCAGCAGCTCCGGACAGTCCGCGAACACCGGGGAGCTGTTTTTT.